The sequence of this T cell receptor (beta chain) was determined in a study of OX40 agonist ivuxolimab in advanced cancers. The protocol was immunoSEQ multiplex PCR, while the TCRdb copy is restricted to in-frame clones and leaves out a portion. The sample lists about 68,000 clones, around 83% occurring once. There are 12 residues in the CDR3. V lost 7 bases and J lost 0, with 6 bases in between. In germline, CDR1 is MDHEN, CDR2 SYDVKM. Findings and limits, study-wide: Clonal expansion was seen in CD4+ and CD8+ blood T cells by week 6 at 0.1 to 3.0 mg/kg. Expanded clones were, on average, more numerous in CD8+ T cells than in CD4+.

This clone has just a few counts. Its antigen remains unidentified. The source material was CD4+ or CD8+ T cells sorted from blood, sampled in a trial of the OX40 agonist ivuxolimab. The origin of this receptor is an adult with an advanced solid tumor such as melanoma, head and neck, liver or kidney cancer. The chain recombines TRBV28 with TRBJ1-1; D is perhaps TRBD1 (5 bases). The CDR3 bases are TGTGCCAGCACGACAGTGAACACTGAAGCTTTCTTT. Its translation: CASTTVNTEAFF.